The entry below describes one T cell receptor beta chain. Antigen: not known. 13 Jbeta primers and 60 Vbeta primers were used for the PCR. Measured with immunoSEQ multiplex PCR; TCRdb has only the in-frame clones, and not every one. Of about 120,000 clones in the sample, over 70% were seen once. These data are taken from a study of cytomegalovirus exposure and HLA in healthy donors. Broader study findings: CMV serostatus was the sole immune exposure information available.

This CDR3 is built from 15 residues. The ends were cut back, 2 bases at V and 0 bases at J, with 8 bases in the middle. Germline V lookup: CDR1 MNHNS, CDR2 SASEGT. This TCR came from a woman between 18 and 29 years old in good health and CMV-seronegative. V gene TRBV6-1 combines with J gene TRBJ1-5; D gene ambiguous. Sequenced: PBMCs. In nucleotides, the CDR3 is TGTGCCAGCAGTGAATGGGAGATTAGCAATCAGCCCCAGCATTTT. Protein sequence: CASSEWEISNQPQHF.